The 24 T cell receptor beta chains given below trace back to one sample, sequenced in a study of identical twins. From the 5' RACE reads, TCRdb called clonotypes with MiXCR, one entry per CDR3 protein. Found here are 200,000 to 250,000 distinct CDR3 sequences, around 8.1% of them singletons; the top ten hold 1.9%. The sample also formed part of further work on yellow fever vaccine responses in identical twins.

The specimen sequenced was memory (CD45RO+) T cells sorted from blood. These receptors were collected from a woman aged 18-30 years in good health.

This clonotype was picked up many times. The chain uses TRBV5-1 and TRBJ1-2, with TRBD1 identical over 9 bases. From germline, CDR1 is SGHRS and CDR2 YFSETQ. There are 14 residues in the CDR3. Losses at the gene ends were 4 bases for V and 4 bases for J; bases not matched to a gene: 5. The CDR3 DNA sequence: TGCGCCAGCAGCGGAGCGGACAGGGGCTATGGCTACACCTTC. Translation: CASSGADRGYGYTF.

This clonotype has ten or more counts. As DNA, the CDR3 is TGTGCCAGCAGTTACCAGGGGGTTAACTATGGCTACACCTTC. It translates to CASSYQGVNYGYTF. The chain has TRBV6-5 and TRBJ1-2; 7 bases are a match to TRBD1. CDR3 size: 14 residues. The germline V gene has CDR1 MNHEY and CDR2 SVGAGI. V shed 2 bases and J 1 base; nucleotides not matched to a gene: 1.

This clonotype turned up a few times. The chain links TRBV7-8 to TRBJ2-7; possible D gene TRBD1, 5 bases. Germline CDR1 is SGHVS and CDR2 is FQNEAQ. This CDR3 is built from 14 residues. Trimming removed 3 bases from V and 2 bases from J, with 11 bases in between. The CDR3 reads CASSFGRAPYEQYF. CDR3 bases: TGTGCCAGCAGCTTCGGCAGGGCGCCCTACGAGCAGTACTTC.

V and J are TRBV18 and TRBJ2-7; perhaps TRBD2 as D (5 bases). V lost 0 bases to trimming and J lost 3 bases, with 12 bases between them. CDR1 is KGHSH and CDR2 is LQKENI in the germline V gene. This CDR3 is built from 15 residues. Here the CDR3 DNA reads TGTGCCAGCTCACCACCGACGGGGTCACTCTACGAGCAGTACTTC. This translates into CASSPPTGSLYEQYF.

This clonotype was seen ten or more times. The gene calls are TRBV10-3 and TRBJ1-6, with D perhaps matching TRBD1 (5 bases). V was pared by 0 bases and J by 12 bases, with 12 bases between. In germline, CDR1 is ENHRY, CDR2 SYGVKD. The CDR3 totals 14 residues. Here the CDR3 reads CAISESTSGEPLHF. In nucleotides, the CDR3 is TGTGCCATCAGTGAGTCTACCTCGGGGGAACCCCTCCACTTT.

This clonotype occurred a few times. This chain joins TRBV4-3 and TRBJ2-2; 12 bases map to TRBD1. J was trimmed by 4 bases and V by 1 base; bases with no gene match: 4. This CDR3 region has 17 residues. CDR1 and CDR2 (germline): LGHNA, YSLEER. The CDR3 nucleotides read TGCGCCAGCAGCCAAGGGACGGGACAGGGGGCCACCGGGGAGCTGTTTTTT. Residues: CASSQGTGQGATGELFF.

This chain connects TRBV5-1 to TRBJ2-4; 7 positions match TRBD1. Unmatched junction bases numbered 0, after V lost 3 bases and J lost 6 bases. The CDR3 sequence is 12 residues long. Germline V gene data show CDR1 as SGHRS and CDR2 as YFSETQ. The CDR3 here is CASSYRGNIQYF. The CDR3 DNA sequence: TGCGCCAGCAGCTACAGGGGAAACATTCAGTACTTC. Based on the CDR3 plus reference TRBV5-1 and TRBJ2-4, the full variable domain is KAGVTQTPRYLIKTRGQQVTLSCSPISGHRSVSWYQQTPGQGLQFLFEYFSETQRNKGNFPGRFSGRQFSNSRSEMNVSTLELGDSALYLCASSYRGNIQYFGAGTRLSVL.

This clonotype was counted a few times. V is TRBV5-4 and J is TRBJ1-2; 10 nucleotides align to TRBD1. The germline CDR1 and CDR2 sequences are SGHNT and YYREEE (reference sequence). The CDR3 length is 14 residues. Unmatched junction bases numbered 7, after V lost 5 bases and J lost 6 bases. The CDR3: CASRFKGQGNGYTF. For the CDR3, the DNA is TGTGCCAGCAGATTCAAGGGACAGGGGAATGGCTACACCTTC.

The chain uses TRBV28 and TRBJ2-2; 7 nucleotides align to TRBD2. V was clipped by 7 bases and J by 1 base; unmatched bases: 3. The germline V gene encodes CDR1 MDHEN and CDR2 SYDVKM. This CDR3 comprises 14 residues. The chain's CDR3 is CASMSGVNTGELFF. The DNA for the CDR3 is TGTGCCAGCATGAGCGGGGTGAACACCGGGGAGCTGTTTTTT.

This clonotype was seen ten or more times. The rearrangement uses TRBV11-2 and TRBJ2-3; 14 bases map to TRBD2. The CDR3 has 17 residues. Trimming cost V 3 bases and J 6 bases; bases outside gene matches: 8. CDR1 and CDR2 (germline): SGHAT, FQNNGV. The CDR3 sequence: CASSFKGLAGAPDTQYF. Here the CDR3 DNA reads TGTGCCAGCAGCTTTAAGGGACTAGCGGGAGCTCCGGATACGCAGTATTTT.

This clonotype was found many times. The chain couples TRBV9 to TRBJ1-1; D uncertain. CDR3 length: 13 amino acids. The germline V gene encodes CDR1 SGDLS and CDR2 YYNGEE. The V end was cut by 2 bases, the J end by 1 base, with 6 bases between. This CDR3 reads CASSVGSNTEAFF. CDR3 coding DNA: TGTGCCAGCAGCGTCGGGTCGAACACTGAAGCTTTCTTT.

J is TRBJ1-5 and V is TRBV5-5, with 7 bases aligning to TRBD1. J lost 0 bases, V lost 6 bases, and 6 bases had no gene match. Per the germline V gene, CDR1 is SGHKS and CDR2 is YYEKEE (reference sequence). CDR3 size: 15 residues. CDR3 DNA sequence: TGTGCCAGCACTCCCAGGGGGGATAGCAATCAGCCCCAGCATTTT. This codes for CASTPRGDSNQPQHF. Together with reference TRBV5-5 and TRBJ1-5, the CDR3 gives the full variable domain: DAGVTQSPTHLIKTRGQQVTLRCSPISGHKSVSWYQQVLGQGPQFIFQYYEKEERGRGNFPDRFSARQFPNYSSELNVNALLLGDSALYLCASTPRGDSNQPQHFGDGTRLSIL.

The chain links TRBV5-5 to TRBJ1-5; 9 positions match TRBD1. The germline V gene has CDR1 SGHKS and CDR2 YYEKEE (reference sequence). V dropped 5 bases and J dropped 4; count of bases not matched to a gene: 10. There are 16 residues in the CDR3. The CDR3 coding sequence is TGTGCCAGCAGTCTTAGTATGGACAGGGGAAATCAGCCCCAGCATTTT. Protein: CASSLSMDRGNQPQHF.

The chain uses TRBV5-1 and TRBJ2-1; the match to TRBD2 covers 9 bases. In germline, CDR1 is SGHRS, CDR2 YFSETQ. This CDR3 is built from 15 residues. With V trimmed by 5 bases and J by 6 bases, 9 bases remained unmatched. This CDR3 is CASRIAGDISNEQFF. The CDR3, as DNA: TGCGCCAGCAGGATAGCGGGAGATATTTCCAATGAGCAGTTCTTC.

CDR3 in amino acids: CASSQGVEGTGELFF. CDR3 bases: TGTGCCAGCAGCCAAGGGGTGGAGGGGACCGGGGAGCTGTTTTTT. This rearrangement joins TRBV3-1 to TRBJ2-2; TRBD2 might be the D (6 bases). This CDR3 spans 15 amino acids. From germline, CDR1 is LGHDT and CDR2 YNNKEL (reference sequence). The V end was cut by 1 base, the J end by 5 bases, with 11 bases between.

The CDR3, as DNA: TGTGCCAGCAGCGCAGGGACAGGGGGTCACACTGAAGCTTTCTTT. This codes for CASSAGTGGHTEAFF. V gene TRBV7-3 combines with J gene TRBJ1-1, with 11 bases that match TRBD1. CDR3 length: 15 amino acids. The V and J ends lost 5 bases and 3 bases, in that order; junction bases with no gene match: 5. CDR1 and CDR2 (germline): SGHTA, FQGTGA.

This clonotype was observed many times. The CDR3 nucleotides read TGTGCCAGCAGTTTATACCAGGGATCGAGCAATCAGCCCCAGCATTTT. This sequence encodes CASSLYQGSSNQPQHF. The rearrangement links TRBV28 to TRBJ1-5, with D possibly TRBD1 on 5 matching bases. Trimming shortened V by 1 base and J by 1 base, and 11 bases separated the two germline ends. Germline CDR1 and CDR2: MDHEN and SYDVKM. This CDR3 has 16 residues.

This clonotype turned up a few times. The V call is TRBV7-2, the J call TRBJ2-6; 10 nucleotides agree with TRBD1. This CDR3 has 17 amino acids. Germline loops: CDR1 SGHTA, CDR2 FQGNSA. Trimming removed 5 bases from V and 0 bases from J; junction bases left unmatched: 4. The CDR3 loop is CASSIRTGGSGANVLTF. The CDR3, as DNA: TGTGCCAGCAGCATCCGGACAGGGGGCTCTGGGGCCAACGTCCTGACTTTC.

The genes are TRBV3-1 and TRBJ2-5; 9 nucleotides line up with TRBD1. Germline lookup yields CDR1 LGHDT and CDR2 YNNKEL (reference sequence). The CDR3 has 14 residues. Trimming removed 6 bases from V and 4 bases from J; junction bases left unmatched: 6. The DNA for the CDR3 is TGTGCCAGCAGGGAGGGGACAGGGCGAGAGACCCAGTACTTC. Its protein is CASREGTGRETQYF.

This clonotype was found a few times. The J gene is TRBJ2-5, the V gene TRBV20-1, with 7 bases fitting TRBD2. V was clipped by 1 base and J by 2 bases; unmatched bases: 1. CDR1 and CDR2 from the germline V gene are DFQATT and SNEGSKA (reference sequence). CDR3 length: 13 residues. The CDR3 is CSARVGGQETQYF. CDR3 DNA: TGCAGTGCTAGAGTGGGAGGGCAAGAGACCCAGTACTTC.

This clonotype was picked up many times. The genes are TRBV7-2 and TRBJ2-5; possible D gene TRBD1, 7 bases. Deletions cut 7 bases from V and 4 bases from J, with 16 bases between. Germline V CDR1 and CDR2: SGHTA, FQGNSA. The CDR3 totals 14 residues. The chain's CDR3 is CASTQGGVVETQYF. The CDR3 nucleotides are TGTGCCAGCACCCAGGGGGGAGTGGTAGAGACCCAGTACTTC.

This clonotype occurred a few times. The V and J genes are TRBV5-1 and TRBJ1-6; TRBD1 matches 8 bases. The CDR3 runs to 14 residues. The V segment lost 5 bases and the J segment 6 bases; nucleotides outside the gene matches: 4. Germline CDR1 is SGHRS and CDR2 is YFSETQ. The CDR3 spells CASRRTGPNSPLHF. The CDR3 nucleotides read TGCGCCAGCAGGCGGACAGGGCCTAATTCACCCCTCCACTTT.

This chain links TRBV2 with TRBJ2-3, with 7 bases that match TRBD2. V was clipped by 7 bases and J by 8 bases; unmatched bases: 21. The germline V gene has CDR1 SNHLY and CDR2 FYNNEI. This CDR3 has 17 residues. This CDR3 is CASTMGSGDRSRGTQYF. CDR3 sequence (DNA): TGTGCCAGCACCATGGGGAGCGGGGACCGATCTCGGGGTACGCAGTATTTT.

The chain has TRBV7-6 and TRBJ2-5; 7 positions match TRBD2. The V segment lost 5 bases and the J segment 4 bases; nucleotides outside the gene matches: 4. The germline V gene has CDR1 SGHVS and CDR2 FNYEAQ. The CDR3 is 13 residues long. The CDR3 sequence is CASSGDYGETQYF. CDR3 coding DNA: TGTGCCAGCAGCGGGGACTATGGAGAGACCCAGTACTTC.